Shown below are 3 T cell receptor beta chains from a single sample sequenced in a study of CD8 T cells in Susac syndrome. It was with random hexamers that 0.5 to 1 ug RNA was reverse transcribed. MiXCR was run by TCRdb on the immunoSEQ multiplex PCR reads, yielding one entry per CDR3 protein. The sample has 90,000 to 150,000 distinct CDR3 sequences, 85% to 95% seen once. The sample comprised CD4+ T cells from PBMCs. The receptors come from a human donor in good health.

The DNA of the CDR3 is TGTGCCAGCAGTCCCGGACGGGCCTCCTACAATGAGCAGTTCTTC. Translated, it gives CASSPGRASYNEQFF. The V gene is TRBV12-3 or TRBV12-4, the J gene TRBJ2-1; D not resolved. Trimming cost V 5 bases and J 0 bases, with 11 bases left between them. This CDR3 region has 15 residues.

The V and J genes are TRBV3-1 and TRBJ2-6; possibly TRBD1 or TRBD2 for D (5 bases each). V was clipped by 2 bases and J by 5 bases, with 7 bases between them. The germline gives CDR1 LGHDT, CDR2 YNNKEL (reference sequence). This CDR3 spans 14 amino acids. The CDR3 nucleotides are TGTGCCAGCAGCCAATGGGACCGGGCCAACGTCCTGACTTTC. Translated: CASSQWDRANVLTF.

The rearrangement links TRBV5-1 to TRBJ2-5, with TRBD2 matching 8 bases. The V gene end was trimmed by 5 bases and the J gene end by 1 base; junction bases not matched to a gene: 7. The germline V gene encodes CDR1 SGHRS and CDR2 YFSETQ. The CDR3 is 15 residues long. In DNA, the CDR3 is TGCGCCAGCAGATCCAGCGGGAGCGTCCAAGAGACCCAGTACTTC. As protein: CASRSSGSVQETQYF.